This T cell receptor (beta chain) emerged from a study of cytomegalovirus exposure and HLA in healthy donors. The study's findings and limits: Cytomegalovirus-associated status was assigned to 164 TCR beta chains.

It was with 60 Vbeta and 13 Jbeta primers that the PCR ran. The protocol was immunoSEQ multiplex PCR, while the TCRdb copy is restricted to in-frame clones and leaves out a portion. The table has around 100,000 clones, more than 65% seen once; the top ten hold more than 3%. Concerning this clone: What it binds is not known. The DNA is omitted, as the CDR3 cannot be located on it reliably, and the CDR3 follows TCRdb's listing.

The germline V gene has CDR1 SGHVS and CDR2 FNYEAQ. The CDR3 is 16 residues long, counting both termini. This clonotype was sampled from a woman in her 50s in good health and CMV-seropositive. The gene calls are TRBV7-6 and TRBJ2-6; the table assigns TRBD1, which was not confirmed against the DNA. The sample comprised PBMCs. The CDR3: CASTSGQLSGANVLTF.